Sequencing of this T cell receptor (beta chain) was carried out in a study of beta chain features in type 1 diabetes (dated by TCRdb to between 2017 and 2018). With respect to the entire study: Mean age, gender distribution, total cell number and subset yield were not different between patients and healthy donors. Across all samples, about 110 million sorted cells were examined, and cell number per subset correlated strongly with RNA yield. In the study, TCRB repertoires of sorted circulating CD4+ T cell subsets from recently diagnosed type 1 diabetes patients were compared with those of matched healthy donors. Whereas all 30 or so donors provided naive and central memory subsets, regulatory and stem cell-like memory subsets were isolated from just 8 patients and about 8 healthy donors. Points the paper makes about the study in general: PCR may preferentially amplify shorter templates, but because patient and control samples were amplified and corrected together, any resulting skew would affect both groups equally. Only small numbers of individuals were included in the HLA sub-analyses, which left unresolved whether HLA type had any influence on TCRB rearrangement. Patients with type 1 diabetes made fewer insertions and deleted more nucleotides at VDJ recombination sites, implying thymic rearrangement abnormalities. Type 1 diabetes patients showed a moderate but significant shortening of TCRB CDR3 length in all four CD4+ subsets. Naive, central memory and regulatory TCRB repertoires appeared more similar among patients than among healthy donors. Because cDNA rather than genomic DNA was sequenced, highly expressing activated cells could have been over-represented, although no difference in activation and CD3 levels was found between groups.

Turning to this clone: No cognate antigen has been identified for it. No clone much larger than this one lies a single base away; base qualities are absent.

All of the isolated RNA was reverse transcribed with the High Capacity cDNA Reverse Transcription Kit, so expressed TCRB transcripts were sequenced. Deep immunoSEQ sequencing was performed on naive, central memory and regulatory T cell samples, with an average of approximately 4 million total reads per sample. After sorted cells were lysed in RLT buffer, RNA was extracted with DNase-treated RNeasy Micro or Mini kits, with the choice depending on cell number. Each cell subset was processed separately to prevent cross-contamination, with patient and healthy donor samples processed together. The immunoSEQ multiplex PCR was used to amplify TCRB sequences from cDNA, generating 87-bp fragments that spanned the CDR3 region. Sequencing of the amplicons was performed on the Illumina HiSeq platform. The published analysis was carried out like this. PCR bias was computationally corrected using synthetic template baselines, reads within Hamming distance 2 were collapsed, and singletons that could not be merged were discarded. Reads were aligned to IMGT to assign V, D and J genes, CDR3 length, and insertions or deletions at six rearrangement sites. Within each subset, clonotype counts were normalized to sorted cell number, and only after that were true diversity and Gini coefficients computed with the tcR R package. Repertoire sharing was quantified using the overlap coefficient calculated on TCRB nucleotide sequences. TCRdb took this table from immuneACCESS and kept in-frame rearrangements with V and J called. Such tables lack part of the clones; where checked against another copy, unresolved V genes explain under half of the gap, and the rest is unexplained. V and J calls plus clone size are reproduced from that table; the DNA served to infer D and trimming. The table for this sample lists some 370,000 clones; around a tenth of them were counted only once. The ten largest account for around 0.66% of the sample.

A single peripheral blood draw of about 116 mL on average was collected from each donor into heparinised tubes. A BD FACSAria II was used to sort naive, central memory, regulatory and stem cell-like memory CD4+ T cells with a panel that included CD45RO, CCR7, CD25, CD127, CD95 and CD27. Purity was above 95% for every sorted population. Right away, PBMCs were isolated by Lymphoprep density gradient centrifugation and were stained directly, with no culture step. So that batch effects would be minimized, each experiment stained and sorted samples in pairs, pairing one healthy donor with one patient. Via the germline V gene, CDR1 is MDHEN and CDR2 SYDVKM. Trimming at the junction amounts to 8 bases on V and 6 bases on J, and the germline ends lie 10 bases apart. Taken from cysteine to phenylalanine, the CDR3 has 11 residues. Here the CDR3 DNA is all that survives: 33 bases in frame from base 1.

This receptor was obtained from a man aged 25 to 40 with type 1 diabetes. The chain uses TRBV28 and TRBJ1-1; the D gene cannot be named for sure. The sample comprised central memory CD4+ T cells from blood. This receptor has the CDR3 CASWVPPEAFF. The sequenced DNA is TGTGCCAGCTGGGTTCCCCCTGAAGCTTTCTTT.